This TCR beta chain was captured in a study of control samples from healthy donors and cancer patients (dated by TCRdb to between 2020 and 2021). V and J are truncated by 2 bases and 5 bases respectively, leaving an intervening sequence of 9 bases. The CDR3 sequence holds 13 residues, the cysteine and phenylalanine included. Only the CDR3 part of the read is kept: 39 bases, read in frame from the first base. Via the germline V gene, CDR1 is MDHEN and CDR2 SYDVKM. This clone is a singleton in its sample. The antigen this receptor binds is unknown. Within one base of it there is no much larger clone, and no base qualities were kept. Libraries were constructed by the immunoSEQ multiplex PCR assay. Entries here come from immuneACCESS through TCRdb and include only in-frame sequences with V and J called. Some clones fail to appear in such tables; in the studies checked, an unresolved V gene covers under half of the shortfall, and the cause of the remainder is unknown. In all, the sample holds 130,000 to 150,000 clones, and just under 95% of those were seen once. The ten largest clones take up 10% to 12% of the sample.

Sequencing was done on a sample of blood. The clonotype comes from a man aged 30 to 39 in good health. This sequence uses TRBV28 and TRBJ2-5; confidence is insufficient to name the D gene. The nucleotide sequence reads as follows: TGTGCCAGCAGTTTACCGATGACGGAGACCCAGTACTTC. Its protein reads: CASSLPMTETQYF.